The 21 T cell receptor beta chains in this list originate from one sample, sequenced in a study of T cell responses to AZD1222 COVID-19 vaccine (dated by TCRdb to about 2021). Library preparation employed the immunoSEQ multiplex PCR assay. TCRdb's version of the immuneACCESS table is confined to in-frame rearrangements and falls short of the full clone set. An unresolved V gene accounts for under half of the shortfall where checked; the remainder is of unknown origin. The sample table records 150,000 or so clones; around 90% of these occur just once. Approximately 4.8% of the sample is held by the ten biggest clonotypes. The time point label, as the study defines it: baseline before first vaccination. Sample: peripheral blood, taken on day 0 of AZD1222 vaccination. The receptors derive from an adult in good health.

The chain recombines TRBV6-2 or TRBV6-3 with TRBJ2-7; unclear D gene. The germline V gene has CDR1 MNHEY and CDR2 SVGEGT. Trimming cost V 6 bases and J 5 bases, with 11 bases left between them. The CDR3 runs to 12 residues. Here the CDR3 reads CASSFLGDEQYF. The CDR3 DNA reads TGTGCCAGCAGCTTTCTTGGTGACGAGCAGTACTTC.

The J gene is TRBJ2-2, the V gene TRBV6-2 or TRBV6-3, with 16 bases matching TRBD2. Germline lookup yields CDR1 MNHEY and CDR2 SVGEGT. The ends lost 6 bases at V and 6 bases at J; junction bases unmatched: 10. The CDR3 covers 18 residues. The CDR3 region is CASRYLGLAGGPPGELFF. Written as DNA, the CDR3 is TGTGCCAGCAGATACCTGGGACTAGCGGGAGGGCCTCCCGGGGAGCTGTTTTTT.

The chain's CDR3 is CSAGGARRQGNTGELFF. CDR3 DNA: TGCAGCGCTGGGGGGGCCCGCCGACAGGGGAACACCGGGGAGCTGTTTTTT. The chain combines TRBV29-1 with TRBJ2-2; D possibly uses TRBD1 or TRBD2 (7 bases each). The CDR3 is 17 amino acids. Germline values: CDR1 SQVTM, CDR2 ANQGSEA. With 7 bases removed from V and 1 base from J, the gap between germline ends came to 22 bases.

This chain connects TRBV30 to TRBJ1-1, with 10 nucleotides matching TRBD1. The germline CDR1 and CDR2 sequences are GTSNPN and SVGIG (reference sequence). The CDR3 runs 12 residues. Unmatched junction bases numbered 5, after V lost 8 bases and J lost 5 bases. The CDR3 coding sequence is TGTGCCAGCGACAGGGGGCAAACTGAAGCTTTCTTT. Its protein is CASDRGQTEAFF.

The chain has TRBV3-1 (or the pseudogene TRBV3-2) and TRBJ1-4; D gene uncertain. V lost 1 base and J lost 8, with 5 bases in between. The germline V gene has CDR1 LGHDT and CDR2 YNNKEL (reference sequence). This CDR3 is 12 amino acids long. CDR3 sequence: CASSQGEEKLFF. CDR3 sequence (DNA): TGTGCCAGCAGCCAAGGGGAGGAAAAACTGTTTTTT.

The CDR3 sequence is CASSYSSASGSYEQYF. In nucleotides, the CDR3 is TGTGCCAGCAGTTACTCGAGCGCTAGCGGCTCCTACGAGCAGTACTTC. V gene TRBV6-5 combines with J gene TRBJ2-7; 7 bases are a match to TRBD2. Germline V gives CDR1 MNHEY, CDR2 SVGAGI. The trim removed 0 bases at V and 0 bases at J, leaving 5 bases unmatched. This CDR3 comprises 16 residues.

This clone was observed a handful of times. The J gene is TRBJ1-2, the V gene TRBV3-1 (or the pseudogene TRBV3-2); 7 bases map to TRBD1. Germline V gene lookup returns CDR1 LGHDT and CDR2 YNNKEL (reference sequence). The CDR3 sequence is 14 residues long. J lost 4 bases, V lost 2 bases, and 4 bases had no gene match. CDR3 residues: CASSQMTGTYGYTF. The CDR3 nucleotides are TGTGCCAGCAGCCAAATGACAGGGACCTATGGCTACACCTTC.

The chain has TRBV6-2 or TRBV6-3 and TRBJ2-3; TRBD2 matches 9 bases. This CDR3 is built from 18 residues. With 3 bases clipped from V and 3 bases from J, the junction kept 13 bases outside the gene matches. The germline V gene encodes CDR1 MNHEY and CDR2 SVGEGT. In nucleotides, the CDR3 is TGTGCCAGCAGTTATCCCGTTTTAGCGGGAGTGATAACAGATACGCAGTATTTT. Amino acids: CASSYPVLAGVITDTQYF.

The CDR3, as DNA: TGTGCCAGCGGGGGTTTAACAGATACGCAGTATTTT. Protein product: CASGGLTDTQYF. The V call is TRBV5-4, the J call TRBJ2-3; either TRBD1 or TRBD2 may supply D (5 bases each). Germline assignment: CDR1 SGHNT and CDR2 YYREEE (reference sequence). The ends were cut back, 7 bases at V and 3 bases at J, with 9 bases in the middle. CDR3 length: 12 amino acids.

V gene TRBV14 combines with J gene TRBJ2-1; 10 bases are shared with TRBD1. V lost 4 bases to trimming and J lost 9 bases; unmatched junction nucleotides: 21. The CDR3 sequence is 19 residues long. The germline gives CDR1 SGHDN, CDR2 FVKESK. DNA for the CDR3: TGTGCCAGCAGCCCGCCGACGGGACAGGGGTCAAATCAGGAGGGTGAGCAGTTCTTC. Protein product: CASSPPTGQGSNQEGEQFF. Full variable domain (remainder filled in from reference TRBV14 and TRBJ2-1): EAGVTQFPSHSVIEKGQTVTLRCDPISGHDNLYWYRRVMGKEIKFLLHFVKESKQDESGMPNNRFLAERTGGTYSTLKVQPAELEDSGVYFCASSPPTGQGSNQEGEQFFGPGTRLTVL.

V usage is TRBV30 and J usage is TRBJ2-7; possibly TRBD2 for D (5 bases). The CDR3 sequence is 12 residues long. V was pared by 3 bases and J by 2 bases, with 8 bases between. CDR1 GTSNPN and CDR2 SVGIG come from the germline V gene (reference sequence). The CDR3 reads CAWREVTYEQYF. Written as DNA, the CDR3 is TGTGCCTGGAGGGAGGTTACCTACGAGCAGTACTTC.

The J gene is TRBJ1-2, the V gene TRBV12-5, with 7 bases matching TRBD1. Germline V CDR1 and CDR2: LGHNT, FRNRAP. This CDR3 has 12 residues. The V gene end was trimmed by 4 bases and the J gene end by 7 bases; junction bases not matched to a gene: 3. In nucleotides, the CDR3 is TGTGCTAGTGGTTATTACAGGGGTGGCTACACCTTC. This encodes CASGYYRGGYTF.

V and J are TRBV27 and TRBJ1-1; 9 bases map to TRBD1. This CDR3 contains 15 residues. Trimming removed 3 bases from V and 5 bases from J; junction bases left unmatched: 7. Germline V gene data show CDR1 as MNHEY and CDR2 as SMNVEV (reference sequence). The CDR3 coding sequence is TGTGCCAGCAGTTTGGGACAGGGATTCAGAACTGAAGCTTTCTTT. Translated: CASSLGQGFRTEAFF.

This clone has only a few counts. The V call is TRBV3-1 (or the pseudogene TRBV3-2), the J call TRBJ2-1; D might be TRBD1 (6 bases). V gave up 4 bases and J gave up 5 bases, with 18 bases separating them. CDR1 and CDR2 from the germline V gene are LGHDT and YNNKEL (reference sequence). The CDR3 sequence is 16 residues long. The CDR3 bases are TGTGCCAGCAGCCGAGGGAGAGGGGGTGGGGACAATGAGCAGTTCTTC. This codes for CASSRGRGGGDNEQFF.

The chain uses TRBV21-1 and TRBJ2-1; the listed D gene, TRBD2, was not tested against the DNA. TRBV21-1 is a pseudogene segment. This CDR3 has 16 residues. This chain's CDR3 is CASSQSPEGPRGEQFF. CDR3 nucleotides: TGTGCCAGCAGCCAAAGCCCGGAGGGCCCTCGAGGTGAGCAGTTCTTC.

The chain has TRBV7-2 and TRBJ1-1; the match to TRBD1 covers 7 bases. This CDR3 has 14 amino acids. Looked up from germline, CDR1 is SGHTA and CDR2 is FQGNSA. V shed 5 bases, J shed 1 base, and the junction held 4 bases outside the gene matches. CDR3 DNA: TGTGCCAGCAGCCTCTGGACAGGGAACACTGAAGCTTTCTTT. It encodes CASSLWTGNTEAFF.

Remarks on this clone: The junction does not match germline at one end; this may be a read error. This chain links TRBV6-1 with TRBJ1-2; weak D call: TRBD1 (5 bases). CDR1 and CDR2 (germline): MNHNS, SASEGT. There are 14 residues in the CDR3. The CDR3 loop is CASSEAGTGRGYTF. DNA for the CDR3: TGTGCCAGCAGCGAAGCAGGAACAGGACGGGGCTACACCTTC.

V usage is TRBV6-5 and J usage is TRBJ2-7; perhaps TRBD1 as D (5 bases). Germline V CDR1 and CDR2: MNHEY, SVGAGI. This CDR3 has 12 residues. Trimming removed 7 bases at V and 4 bases at J, with 11 bases between. As DNA, the CDR3 is TGTGCCAGCATGATGGGGCCATACGAGCAGTACTTC. Translation: CASMMGPYEQYF.

The chain uses TRBV27 and TRBJ1-6, with D possibly matching TRBD1 (6 bases). There are 13 residues in the CDR3. Germline CDR1 and CDR2: MNHEY and SMNVEV (reference sequence). Trimming stripped 4 bases from V and 7 bases from J, with 8 bases between. CDR3 sequence (DNA): TGTGCCAGCAGTTACCAGGGGAATTCACCCCTCCACTTT. Translation: CASSYQGNSPLHF.

This clone appeared once. The rearrangement uses TRBV21-1 and TRBJ2-2; TRBD1, the table's D call, lacks a check against the DNA. TRBV21-1 is a documented pseudogene. The CDR3 has 16 amino acids. The CDR3 is CASSYWQGGRTGELFF. CDR3 bases: TGTGCCAGCAGCTATTGGCAGGGTGGGCGCACCGGGGAGCTGTTTTTT.

About this clone itself: Other DNA sequences from this sample encode an identical CDR3 as well. The chain links TRBV5-1 to TRBJ1-2; D is undetermined. The CDR3 spans 13 residues. Germline CDR1 and CDR2: SGHRS and YFSETQ. Trimming stripped 2 bases from V and 1 base from J, with 6 bases between. In DNA form, the CDR3 reads TGCGCCAGCAGCTTAACCGTTAACTATGGCTACACCTTC. This sequence encodes CASSLTVNYGYTF.